This TCR beta chain was documented in a study of T cell repertoires in cytomegalovirus infection. Study background: Use of recently identified HLA-C-restricted and well-studied HLA-B-restricted CMV epitopes was part of the study. Evidence of both CMV infection and a matching HLA type came from public TCR beta signatures. Whole-study findings and limits: It was HLA-C-restricted CMV-specific TCR beta clonotypes that dominated the response ex vivo.

TCRdb reprocessed the reads via MiXCR and lists one record per CDR3 protein. The sample lists 380,000 or so distinct CDR3 sequences; roughly 36% were seen once. This clonotype has only a few counts. Its antigen is unidentified. The ends were cut back, 0 bases at V and 5 bases at J, with 8 bases in the middle. This CDR3 is 13 amino acids long. Per germline, CDR1 GTSNPN and CDR2 SVGIG (reference sequence). The source material was cultured PBMCs, sampled from culture after CMV antigen stimulation. The rearrangement uses TRBV30 and TRBJ1-5; no clear D. This receptor was obtained from a human donor in good health (CMV status not recorded). Some clones in this sample may be carry-over from other donors' samples. CDR3 sequence: CAWSVASDQPQHF. The DNA for the CDR3 is TGTGCCTGGAGTGTAGCCTCAGATCAGCCCCAGCATTTT.